This T cell receptor beta chain was recovered during a study of cytomegalovirus exposure and HLA in healthy donors. Study at large: In a later analysis, the roughly 120 validation repertoires were reported to have used the same platform as the 600 to 700 first-cohort repertoires.

As concerns this clone: Its antigen is as yet unknown.

The study's findings and limits: Altogether, 160 or so TCR beta chains were recorded as cytomegalovirus-associated. A few CMV-associated chains proved CMV antigen-specific in vitro.

Data came from immunoSEQ multiplex PCR; TCRdb stores just in-frame clones and leaves some out. The repertoire includes 110,000 or so clones, 85% to 90% of them detected once, and around 2.1% sits in the top ten. CDR3 length equals 16 residues. J was trimmed by 0 bases and V by 4 bases; bases with no gene match: 1. Germline V gives CDR1 MGHRA, CDR2 YSYEKL. The source material was PBMCs. The rearrangement uses TRBV4-1 and TRBJ2-3; TRBD2 aligns across 13 bases. The clonotype was recovered from a woman aged 18-29 years in good health and CMV-seronegative. CDR3 bases: TGCGCCAGCAGCCGGGGACTAGCGGGGAGCACAGATACGCAGTATTTT. This translates into CASSRGLAGSTDTQYF.